The clone carrying this T cell receptor beta chain was seen more than once but under ten times. This entry belongs to a study of blood T cells in healthy people across ages. About 10 milliliters of peripheral blood were drawn from each donor. Isolating PBMCs gave at least 7 million of these cells per sample. For the second PCR, which ran for about 7 to 11 cycles, a sample-barcoded 5' primer and a J-beta primer mix were used. Each CDR3 protein gets one entry after TCRdb re-called the 5' RACE reads with MiXCR. This sample yields about a million distinct CDR3 sequences, of which 45% to 60% are seen a single time; roughly 23% belongs to the top ten. V lost 2 bases, J lost 0 bases, and 14 bases lay in between. This CDR3 region has 16 residues. Germline CDR1 is MGHRA and CDR2 is YSYEKL.

The source material was blood. V gene TRBV4-1 combines with J gene TRBJ2-7; no definite D call. The sequence was obtained from a woman aged 55 to 70 in good health. CDR3 amino acids: CASSQPGGSSSYEQYF. In DNA, the CDR3 is TGCGCCAGCAGCCAACCGGGCGGTTCGAGCTCCTACGAGCAGTACTTC.